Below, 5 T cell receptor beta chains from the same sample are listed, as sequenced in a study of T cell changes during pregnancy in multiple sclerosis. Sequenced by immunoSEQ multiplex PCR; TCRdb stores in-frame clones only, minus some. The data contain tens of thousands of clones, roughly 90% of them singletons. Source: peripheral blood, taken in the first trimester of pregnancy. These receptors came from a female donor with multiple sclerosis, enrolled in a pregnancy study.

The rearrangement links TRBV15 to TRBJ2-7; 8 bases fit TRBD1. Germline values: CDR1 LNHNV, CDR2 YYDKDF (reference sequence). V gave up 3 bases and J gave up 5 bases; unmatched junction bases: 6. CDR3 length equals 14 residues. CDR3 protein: CATSRSGQVDEQYF. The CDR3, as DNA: TGTGCCACCAGCAGGTCGGGACAGGTCGACGAGCAGTACTTC.

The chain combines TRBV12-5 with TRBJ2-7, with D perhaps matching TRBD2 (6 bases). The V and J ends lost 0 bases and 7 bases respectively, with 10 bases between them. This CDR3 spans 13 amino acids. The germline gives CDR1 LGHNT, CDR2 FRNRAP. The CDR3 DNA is TGTGCTAGTGGTTTGGTAATGGGGGGTGAGCAGTACTTC. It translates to CASGLVMGGEQYF. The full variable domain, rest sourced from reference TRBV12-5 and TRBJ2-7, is DARVTQTPRHKVTEMGQEVTMRCQPILGHNTVFWYRQTMMQGLELLAYFRNRAPLDDSGMPKDRFSAEMPDATLATLKIQPSEPRDSAVYFCASGLVMGGEQYFGPGTRLTVT.

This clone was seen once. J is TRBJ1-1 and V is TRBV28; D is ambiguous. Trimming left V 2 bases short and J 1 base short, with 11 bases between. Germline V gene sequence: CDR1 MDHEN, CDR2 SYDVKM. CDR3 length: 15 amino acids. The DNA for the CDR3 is TGTGCCAGCAGTTTAGCTTCGACTCGGAACACTGAAGCTTTCTTT. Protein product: CASSLASTRNTEAFF.

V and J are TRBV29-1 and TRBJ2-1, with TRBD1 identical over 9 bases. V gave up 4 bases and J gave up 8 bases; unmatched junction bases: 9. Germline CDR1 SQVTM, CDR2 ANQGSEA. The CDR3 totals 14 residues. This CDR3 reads CSVVFGTGNDEQFF. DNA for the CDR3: TGCAGCGTTGTCTTCGGGACAGGGAACGATGAGCAGTTCTTC.

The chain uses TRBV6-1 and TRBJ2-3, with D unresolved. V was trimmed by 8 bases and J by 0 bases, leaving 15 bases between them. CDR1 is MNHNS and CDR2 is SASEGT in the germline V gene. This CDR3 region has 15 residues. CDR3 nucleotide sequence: TGTGCCAGCCGATCACGAGAGGCCAGCACAGATACGCAGTATTTT. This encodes CASRSREASTDTQYF.